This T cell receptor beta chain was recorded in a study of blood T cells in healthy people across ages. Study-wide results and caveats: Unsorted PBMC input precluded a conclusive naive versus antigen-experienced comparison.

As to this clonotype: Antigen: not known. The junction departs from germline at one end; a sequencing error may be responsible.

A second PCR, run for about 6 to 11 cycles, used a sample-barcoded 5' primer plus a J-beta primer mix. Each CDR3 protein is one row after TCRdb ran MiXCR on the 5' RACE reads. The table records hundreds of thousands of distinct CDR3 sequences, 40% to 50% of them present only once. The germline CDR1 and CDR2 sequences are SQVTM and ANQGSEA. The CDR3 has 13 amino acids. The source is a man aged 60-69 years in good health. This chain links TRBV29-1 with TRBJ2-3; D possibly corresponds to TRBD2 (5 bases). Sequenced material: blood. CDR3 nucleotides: TGCAGCTCCCGGACTGGGTCTTCGGATACGCGGTATTTT. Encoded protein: CSSRTGSSDTRYF.